Below, 28 T cell receptor beta chains from the same sample are listed, as sequenced in a study of T cells after yellow fever vaccination. TCRdb used MiXCR to reprocess the 5' RACE reads, holding one entry per CDR3 protein. The table includes some 300,000 distinct CDR3 sequences, around 10% detected once. The specimen was CD4+ T cells sorted from PBMCs, collected 5 days after the yellow fever booster vaccination. Receptors originate from a young man who received the YFV17D yellow fever vaccine.

The V call is TRBV6-5, the J call TRBJ2-6; D gene ambiguous. The CDR3 runs 20 residues. Trimming pared 2 bases from V and 0 bases from J, leaving 20 bases between. Germline CDR1 reads MNHEY; CDR2 reads SVGAGI. CDR3: CASSYANSRFFLSGANVLTF. The CDR3 bases are TGTGCCAGCAGTTACGCAAATTCAAGATTCTTTCTCTCTGGGGCCAACGTCCTGACTTTC.

The rearrangement links TRBV7-2 to TRBJ2-5; 10 nucleotides align to TRBD1. From germline, CDR1 is SGHTA and CDR2 FQGNSA. The CDR3 runs to 16 residues. V shed 5 bases and J 5 bases; nucleotides not matched to a gene: 11. CDR3 nucleotide sequence: TGTGCCAGCAGCCAACACCGACAGGGGGCTGGGGAGACCCAGTACTTC. This codes for CASSQHRQGAGETQYF. The full variable domain, with the rest looked up from reference TRBV7-2 and TRBJ2-5, is GAGVSQSPSNKVTEKGKDVELRCDPISGHTALYWYRQSLGQGLEFLIYFQGNSAPDKSGLPSDRFSAERTGGSVSTLTIQRTQQEDSAVYLCASSQHRQGAGETQYFGPGTRLLVL.

This clonotype has just a few counts. This chain connects TRBV7-2 to TRBJ2-3; the D is unclear. Germline CDR1 and CDR2: SGHTA and FQGNSA. This CDR3 comprises 10 residues. V was clipped by 1 base and J by 11 bases, with 4 bases between them. This CDR3 reads CASSLGVQYF. In DNA, the CDR3 is TGTGCCAGCAGCTTAGGGGTGCAGTATTTT.

The gene calls are TRBV10-3 and TRBJ2-3; D tentatively fits TRBD1 or TRBD2 (5 bases each). Germline CDR1 is ENHRY and CDR2 is SYGVKD. The CDR3 sequence is 16 residues long. The V end was cut by 5 bases, the J end by 0 bases, with 15 bases between. CDR3 coding DNA: TGTGCCATCAGTTCGGGTGGGGGACCTAGCACAGATACGCAGTATTTT. This translates into CAISSGGGPSTDTQYF.

This clonotype came up once. The V gene is TRBV12-3 or TRBV12-4, the J gene TRBJ1-2; D is undetermined. The CDR3 consists of 15 residues. Deletions cut 6 bases from V and 4 bases from J, with 18 bases between. CDR3 nucleotide sequence: TGTGCCAGCAGGTTGGGTCCAGGTTATGGCTATGGCTACACCTTC. Translation: CASRLGPGYGYGYTF.

This clonotype has a handful of counts. The CDR3 region is CASRKRDSNYGYTF. The CDR3 DNA reads as TGTGCCAGCAGAAAAAGGGACAGCAACTATGGCTACACCTTC. J is TRBJ1-2 and V is TRBV6-5, with 7 bases that match TRBD1. J lost 2 bases, V lost 6 bases, and 6 bases had no gene match. The CDR3 totals 14 residues. Germline values: CDR1 MNHEY, CDR2 SVGAGI.

The chain uses TRBV20-1 and TRBJ1-5; TRBD1 matches at 9 bases. The CDR3 has 16 amino acids. J was trimmed by 11 bases and V by 2 bases; bases with no gene match: 16. CDR1 and CDR2 from the germline V gene are DFQATT and SNEGSKA (reference sequence). DNA for the CDR3: TGCAGTGCTAGAACTACCGGGACAGGGCCGCTATCAGCCCAGCATTTT. Amino acids: CSARTTGTGPLSAQHF.

The gene calls are TRBV28 and TRBJ1-1; TRBD1 matches at 9 bases. Looked up from germline, CDR1 is MDHEN and CDR2 is SYDVKM. The CDR3 spans 15 residues. J was trimmed by 1 base and V by 6 bases; bases with no gene match: 6. The CDR3 region is CASSTGGGGNTEAFF. In DNA, the CDR3 is TGTGCCAGCAGCACAGGGGGCGGAGGGAACACTGAAGCTTTCTTT. Full variable domain (outside the CDR3, taken from reference TRBV28 and TRBJ1-1): DVKVTQSSRYLVKRTGEKVFLECVQDMDHENMFWYRQDPGLGLRLIYFSYDVKMKEKGDIPEGYSVSREKKERFSLILESASTNQTSMYLCASSTGGGGNTEAFFGQGTRLTVV.

The chain combines TRBV10-3 with TRBJ2-2; D may be TRBD1 (6 bases). The CDR3 runs to 14 residues. From germline, CDR1 is ENHRY and CDR2 SYGVKD. The V end was cut by 7 bases, the J end by 5 bases, with 14 bases between. Here the CDR3 reads CAITPGGGTGELFF. The CDR3 DNA is TGTGCCATCACCCCTGGGGGCGGAACCGGGGAGCTGTTTTTT.

The V gene is TRBV6-5, the J gene TRBJ1-2, with 7 bases that match TRBD1. J gave up 7 bases and V 5 bases, and 7 bases lay outside the gene matches. Germline values: CDR1 MNHEY, CDR2 SVGAGI. The CDR3 is 13 residues long. CDR3 DNA: TGTGCCAGCAGTCAACAGGGGTTCGGTGGCTACACCTTC. Amino acids: CASSQQGFGGYTF.

There are many counts of this clonotype. The genes are TRBV5-1 and TRBJ2-2, with D possibly TRBD1 on 5 matching bases. CDR3 length: 17 amino acids. With 0 bases removed from V and 1 base from J, the gap between germline ends came to 13 bases. CDR1 is SGHRS, CDR2 YFSETQ, per germline. DNA for the CDR3: TGCGCCAGCAGCTTGGCCCCCGTGGGGCGGAACACCGGGGAGCTGTTTTTT. It encodes CASSLAPVGRNTGELFF.

This clonotype has at least ten counts. The J gene is TRBJ2-7, the V gene TRBV7-9; a possible D gene is TRBD1 (6 bases). Germline-derived CDR1 and CDR2 are SEHNR and FQNEAQ (reference sequence). Between the trimmed V and J ends, which lost 5 bases and 1 base, there was a span of 12 bases. The CDR3 has 14 amino acids. In nucleotides, the CDR3 is TGTGCCAGCAGCACCACACAGGGTTCCTACGAGCAGTACGTC. This sequence encodes CASSTTQGSYEQYV.

This clonotype was seen ten or more times. J is TRBJ2-5 and V is TRBV4-3; the D is unclear. Germline CDR1 is LGHNA and CDR2 is YSLEER. The V end lost 0 bases, the J end lost 5 bases, and 7 bases lay between the germline ends. The CDR3 consists of 13 residues. CDR3 amino acids: CASSQDRRETQYF. Here the CDR3 DNA reads TGCGCCAGCAGCCAAGACCGAAGGGAGACCCAGTACTTC.

This chain joins TRBV7-2 and TRBJ1-4; no reliable D call. Germline CDR1 reads SGHTA; CDR2 reads FQGNSA. Trimming removed 5 bases at V and 10 bases at J, with 17 bases between. There are 14 residues in the CDR3. The CDR3 here is CASSTGFEDRKLFF. CDR3 DNA sequence: TGTGCCAGCAGCACGGGTTTCGAGGATCGAAAACTGTTTTTT. The full variable domain, rest sourced from reference TRBV7-2 and TRBJ1-4, is GAGVSQSPSNKVTEKGKDVELRCDPISGHTALYWYRQSLGQGLEFLIYFQGNSAPDKSGLPSDRFSAERTGGSVSTLTIQRTQQEDSAVYLCASSTGFEDRKLFFGSGTQLSVL.

This chain links TRBV14 with TRBJ2-1; tentatively, D is TRBD1 (6 bases). V was shortened by 3 bases and J by 7 bases, with 13 bases between the two germline ends. Germline V gene data show CDR1 as SGHDN and CDR2 as FVKESK. This CDR3 has 14 residues. The CDR3 DNA follows: TGTGCCAGCAGCCATCTGGGGGCAAGGAATGAGCAGTTCTTC. This encodes CASSHLGARNEQFF.

The sample holds a few counts of this clonotype. Because the CDR3's place on the DNA is in doubt, the DNA is left out and the CDR3 is given as listed by TCRdb. J is TRBJ2-2 and V is TRBV12-5; the table's D call, TRBD1, was not checked against the DNA. Germline V lookup: CDR1 LGHNT, CDR2 FRNRAP. The CDR3 adds up to 18 amino acids, both ends counted. CDR3 loop: CASGLGIGQVMSGELFFF.

This clonotype was recorded a few times. The genes are TRBV19 and TRBJ2-1, with D perhaps matching TRBD2 (6 bases). The CDR3 covers 16 residues. V was pared by 4 bases and J by 7 bases, with 20 bases between. Germline V lookup: CDR1 LNHDA, CDR2 SQIVND (reference sequence). The CDR3 DNA follows: TGTGCCAGTAGTAGCCGGCAGGGAGGAGCCGAGAATGAGCAGTTCTTC. Its translation is CASSSRQGGAENEQFF.

The CDR3 DNA reads TGTGCCAGCAGCTTAGGCAGGTCCATGAACACTGAAGCTTTCTTT. Translation gives CASSLGRSMNTEAFF. J is TRBJ1-1 and V is TRBV7-2; D is uncertain. Trimming removed 1 base at V and 0 bases at J, with 9 bases between. CDR3 length: 15 amino acids. In germline, CDR1 is SGHTA, CDR2 FQGNSA.

This clonotype has just a few counts. The gene calls are TRBV20-1 and TRBJ1-1; D remains unclear. Trimming stripped 0 bases from V and 0 bases from J, with 8 bases between. The length of the CDR3 is 14 residues. Germline values: CDR1 DFQATT, CDR2 SNEGSKA (reference sequence). CDR3 loop: CSAREGNMNTEAFF. CDR3 sequence (DNA): TGCAGTGCTAGAGAGGGGAATATGAACACTGAAGCTTTCTTT.

This clonotype was seen many times. V and J are TRBV4-2 and TRBJ2-7; 8 bases align to TRBD2. Germline assignment: CDR1 LGHNA and CDR2 YNFKEQ. CDR3 length: 16 amino acids. Germline trimming cut 1 base from V and 4 bases from J; bases unmatched to any gene: 9. CDR3 DNA: TGTGCCAGCAGCCAAGGCGTTGGCGGGGGGTTATACGAGCAGTACTTC. Translation gives CASSQGVGGGLYEQYF.

This clonotype was counted many times. V gene TRBV18 combines with J gene TRBJ1-5, with D unresolved. Per the germline V gene, CDR1 is KGHSH and CDR2 is LQKENI. This CDR3 comprises 13 residues. With 3 bases removed from V and 1 base from J, the gap between germline ends came to 4 bases. CDR3 DNA: TGTGCCAGCTCACCGGGCAGCAATCAGCCCCAGCATTTT. It codes for CASSPGSNQPQHF. Using reference TRBV18 and TRBJ1-5 for the parts outside the CDR3, the full variable domain is NAGVMQNPRHLVRRRGQEARLRCSPMKGHSHVYWYRQLPEEGLKFMVYLQKENIIDESGMPKERFSAEFPKEGPSILRIQQVVRGDSAAYFCASSPGSNQPQHFGDGTRLSIL.

Many counts were recorded for this clonotype. V is TRBV4-3 and J is TRBJ1-6; D is uncertain. V lost 0 bases to trimming and J lost 6 bases, with 6 bases between them. The CDR3 is made up of 14 amino acids. Germline loops: CDR1 LGHNA, CDR2 YSLEER. Written as DNA, the CDR3 is TGCGCCAGCAGCCAAGAAATCCGTAATTCACCCCTCCACTTT. Protein sequence: CASSQEIRNSPLHF.

This clonotype was seen repeatedly, ten times or more. The chain links TRBV7-8 to TRBJ2-7; 10 bases are a match to TRBD1. CDR1 SGHVS and CDR2 FQNEAQ come from the germline V gene. V dropped 3 bases and J dropped 3; count of bases not matched to a gene: 2. This CDR3 region has 14 residues. The CDR3 bases are TGTGCCAGCAGCTTGAGGACAGGGGGCTACGAGCAGTACGTC. It translates to CASSLRTGGYEQYV.

This chain links TRBV12-3 or TRBV12-4 with TRBJ2-1, with a weak D call TRBD2 (7 bases). CDR3 size: 15 residues. Trimming took 6 bases from V and 7 from J, leaving 19 bases between them. CDR3 protein: CASSPSWGGGNEQFF. CDR3 DNA sequence: TGTGCCAGCAGCCCCTCTTGGGGGGGCGGGAATGAGCAGTTCTTC.

The gene calls are TRBV19 and TRBJ2-3; either TRBD1 or TRBD2 may supply D (5 bases each). V dropped 9 bases and J dropped 4 bases, with 17 bases sitting between them. CDR3 size: 14 residues. Looked up from germline, CDR1 is LNHDA and CDR2 is SQIVND (reference sequence). Written as DNA, the CDR3 is TGTGCCAGCCTCGTGGGACCGGGGTCAGATACGCAGTATTTT. Residues: CASLVGPGSDTQYF.

This clonotype was detected only a few times. The chain employs TRBV7-9 and TRBJ2-2; D is unclear. The CDR3 has 16 residues. Germline-derived CDR1 and CDR2 are SEHNR and FQNEAQ (reference sequence). Trimming cost V 3 bases and J 3 bases, with 14 bases left between them. The CDR3 loop is CASSFAPPFDTGELFF. The CDR3 region has the DNA TGTGCCAGCAGCTTTGCCCCCCCTTTTGACACCGGGGAGCTGTTTTTT.

V and J are TRBV4-3 and TRBJ2-1; 8 nucleotides agree with TRBD1. The CDR3 is 15 residues long. With 1 base clipped from V and 6 bases from J, the junction kept 5 bases outside the gene matches. Germline V gene sequence: CDR1 LGHNA, CDR2 YSLEER. CDR3 amino acids: CASSQADRAGNEQFF. CDR3 nucleotides: TGCGCCAGCAGCCAAGCGGACAGGGCCGGCAATGAGCAGTTCTTC.

In this sample, this clonotype turned up a few times. The chain has TRBV7-2 and TRBJ2-7, with D perhaps given as TRBD1 or TRBD2 (6 bases each). Germline V gene data show CDR1 as SGHTA and CDR2 as FQGNSA. There are 15 residues in the CDR3. V lost 4 bases and J lost 2, with 15 bases in between. The CDR3: CASSSTRGQTYEQYF. The DNA for the CDR3 is TGTGCCAGCAGCTCCACCCGGGGGCAAACCTACGAGCAGTACTTC. The whole variable domain, filled in from reference TRBV7-2 and TRBJ2-7, reads GAGVSQSPSNKVTEKGKDVELRCDPISGHTALYWYRQSLGQGLEFLIYFQGNSAPDKSGLPSDRFSAERTGGSVSTLTIQRTQQEDSAVYLCASSSTRGQTYEQYFGPGTRLTVT.